This is a list of T cell receptor beta chains from one sample in a study of cytomegalovirus exposure and HLA in healthy donors. Assay: immunoSEQ multiplex PCR; the TCRdb copy retains only in-frame clones and omits some. The table includes more than 95,000 clones, 78% detected once. Sequenced input: PBMCs. These receptors were collected from a male donor in good health and CMV-seronegative. Each CDR3 is given with its conserved first and last residue. A D gene is named only where the DNA matches it firmly. Not every row has a clone size; where given, it reads once, few, many or a size class.

j_gene	v_gene	d_gene	abundance	len	CDR3nt	CDR3aa
TRBJ1-4	TRBV19	.	.	17	TGTGCCAGTGGATTTACAGGGATCCTTGCAACTAATGAAAAACTGTTTTTT	CASGFTGILATNEKLFF
TRBJ2-1	TRBV9	TRBD2	once	16	TGTGCCAGCAGCTTACGGACTAGCGGGAGTATGAGTGAGCAGTTCTTC	CASSLRTSGSMSEQFF
TRBJ2-1	TRBV4-3	TRBD2	.	16	TGCGCCAGCAGCCCGGGGATGGGAGGGCTCTACGATGAGCAGTTCTTC	CASSPGMGGLYDEQFF
TRBJ2-2	TRBV5-4	TRBD2	.	15	TGTGCCAGCAGCTCCGGGACTACGAACACCGGGGAGCTGTTTTTT	CASSSGTTNTGELFF
TRBJ1-4	TRBV6-6	TRBD1	.	15	TGTGCCAGCAGTTCAAACAGGGGGGTAACGGAAAAACTGTTTTTT	CASSSNRGVTEKLFF
TRBJ2-7	TRBV30	.	.	11	TGTGCCTGGGGGATAGGCGGGGAGCAGTACTTC	CAWGIGGEQYF
TRBJ2-5	TRBV14	TRBD2	few	14	TGTGCCAGCAGCCAACCCGGAGGGAGGGCGACCCAGTACTTC	CASSQPGGRATQYF
TRBJ1-5	TRBV29-1	.	.	15	TGCAGCGTTGTATTTGGAGGGGCCCAGAATCAGCCCCAGCATTTT	CSVVFGGAQNQPQHF
TRBJ2-7	TRBV4-1	TRBD2	.	15	TGCGCCAGCAGCCAAGATCTTGCGGGGGTTTACGAGCAGTACTTC	CASSQDLAGVYEQYF
TRBJ2-3	TRBV29-1	.	.	13	TGCAGCGGAAGCGGGACAAGCACAGATACGCAGTATTTT	CSGSGTSTDTQYF
TRBJ1-5	TRBV5-8	.	.	15	TGTGCCAGCAGCCCTGACAGCATTGCCAATCAGCCCCAGCATTTT	CASSPDSIANQPQHF
TRBJ2-3	TRBV13	.	.	16	TGTGCCAGCAGCTTCTCCCGCGGCGATGGCACAGATACGCAGTATTTT	CASSFSRGDGTDTQYF
TRBJ2-7	TRBV28	TRBD2	.	18	TGTGCCAGCAGAGTGGCTGGACAGGGCTTCCTAGCGGGAGACGAGCAGTACTTC	CASRVAGQGFLAGDEQYF
TRBJ2-1	TRBV7-9	.	.	14	TGTGCCAGCAGCTTAGAGGGACTGCGATATGAGCAGTTCTTC	CASSLEGLRYEQFF
TRBJ2-1	TRBV18	TRBD1	.	15	TGTGCCAGCTCGACGAGGACGGGACAGGAAAATGAGCAGTTCTTC	CASSTRTGQENEQFF
TRBJ2-1	TRBV4-3	TRBD2	.	17	TGCGCCAGCAGCTCAGCCCTCACTAGCGGGAGGGCCAATGAGCAGTTCTTC	CASSSALTSGRANEQFF
TRBJ2-1	TRBV5-1	TRBD2	.	16	TGCGCCAGCAGCCGGGAGGGGACTAGCGGGGGGAGTGAGCAGTTCTTC	CASSREGTSGGSEQFF
TRBJ1-2	TRBV25-1	.	.	12	TGTGCCAGCAGTGAAGCGGCCGGGGGCTACACCTTC	CASSEAAGGYTF
TRBJ2-1	TRBV5-1	.	.	14	TGCGCCAGCAGCTTGGTGAGTCAGGGACTTGAGCAGTTCTTC	CASSLVSQGLEQFF
TRBJ2-1	TRBV6-4	TRBD2	few	15	TGTGCCAGCAGTGACCAAGCGGGAGGATACAATGAGCAGTTCTTC	CASSDQAGGYNEQFF
TRBJ2-2	TRBV11-2	.	.	16	TGTGCCAGCAGCGACGAATCCCTGACAGACACCGGGGAGCTGTTTTTT	CASSDESLTDTGELFF
TRBJ2-5	TRBV5-1	TRBD2	.	14	TGCGCCAGCAGCACGGTAGCGGGAGAAGAGACCCAGTACTTC	CASSTVAGEETQYF
TRBJ2-6	TRBV9	TRBD2	few	16	TGTGCCAGCAGCGTACGGGGGGACTCTGGGGCCAACGTCCTGACTTTC	CASSVRGDSGANVLTF
TRBJ2-7	TRBV5-1	TRBD1	.	14	TGCGCCAGCAGCTTCCTAGACAGGGACTACGAGCAGTACTTC	CASSFLDRDYEQYF
TRBJ1-4	TRBV25-1	.	.	13	TGTGCCAGCAGTTGGGCTTTGAATGAAAAACTGTTTTTT	CASSWALNEKLFF
TRBJ2-7	TRBV21-1	.	.	16	TGTGCCAGCAGCACAACCGACAGGGGCCACTCCTACGAGCAGTACTTC	CASSTTDRGHSYEQYF
TRBJ2-7	TRBV19	TRBD2	.	15	TGTGCCAGTAGGGAGACTAGCGGGAGTTTTTACGAGCAGTACTTC	CASRETSGSFYEQYF
TRBJ2-2	TRBV11-3	.	.	15	TGTGCCAGCAGCTTTTCGCCGGACTACACCGGGGAGCTGTTTTTT	CASSFSPDYTGELFF
TRBJ1-2	TRBV27	.	.	11	TGTGCCAGCACCGGGGGCTATGGCTACACCTTC	CASTGGYGYTF
TRBJ1-5	TRBV5-6	TRBD1	.	13	TGTGCCAGCAGCGACAGGGCCCATCAGCCCCAGCATTTT	CASSDRAHQPQHF
TRBJ1-5	TRBV6-5	.	few	15	TGTGCCAGCGGACCCCCGGGAGGGGGTGGTCAGCCCCAGCATTTT	CASGPPGGGGQPQHF
TRBJ2-3	TRBV5-1	.	few	13	TGCGCCAGCAGGCCAGGGGGCACAGATACGCAGTATTTT	CASRPGGTDTQYF
TRBJ1-5	TRBV7-9	.	.	13	TGTGCCAGCAGCCGACAGGCCGATCAGCCCCAGCATTTT	CASSRQADQPQHF
TRBJ2-7	TRBV14	.	.	13	TGTGCCAGCAGCCAAGATCGGGGTGACGAGCAGTACTTC	CASSQDRGDEQYF
TRBJ2-1	TRBV28	.	.	17	TGTGCCAGCAGATTGCACGCCTTGCTAAGCTCCTACAATGAGCAGTTCTTC	CASRLHALLSSYNEQFF
TRBJ2-5	TRBV4-2	TRBD2	.	17	TGTGCCAGCAGCTCCAGGGGGACTAGCGGTCCACAAGAGACCCAGTACTTC	CASSSRGTSGPQETQYF
TRBJ2-7	TRBV19	.	.	15	TGTGCCAGTAGTATTAGCGGATCTTCGACCTACGAGCAGTACTTC	CASSISGSSTYEQYF
TRBJ2-7	TRBV7-2	.	.	14	TGTGCCAGCAGCTTAGCAGGGGGCTCCTACGAGCAGTACTTC	CASSLAGGSYEQYF
TRBJ2-3	TRBV29-1	.	.	13	TGCAGCGTTGGCTTGCAGGTCACAGATACGCAGTATTTT	CSVGLQVTDTQYF
TRBJ2-2	TRBV5-8	TRBD2	.	15	TGTGCCAGCACCCAAGCGGGAGGGCCGACCGGGGAGCTGTTTTTT	CASTQAGGPTGELFF
TRBJ2-1	TRBV28	TRBD2	once	15	TGTGCCAGCAGTTGGACTAGCGGGGGGATAGGGGAGCAGTTCTTC	CASSWTSGGIGEQFF
TRBJ1-2	TRBV5-4	TRBD1	.	15	TGTGCCAGCAGCTTCGACAGGGGGCGTAACTATGGCTACACCTTC	CASSFDRGRNYGYTF
TRBJ1-2	TRBV9	.	.	13	TGTGCCAGCAGCGTAACTGGAGTCTATGGCTACACCTTC	CASSVTGVYGYTF
TRBJ2-6	TRBV4-3	.	few	17	TGCGCCAGCAGCCAACAAAACACAGGGACTGGGGCCAACGTCCTGACTTTC	CASSQQNTGTGANVLTF
TRBJ2-7	TRBV28	TRBD1	.	15	TGTGCCAGCAGGCGCCAGGGGGCTTGGTCCTACGAGCAGTACTTC	CASRRQGAWSYEQYF
TRBJ2-6	TRBV6-4	.	.	20	TGTGCCAGCAGGGGAGGGAAATCTGGACAGGGAAGGACTGGGGCCAACGTCCTGACTTTC	CASRGGKSGQGRTGANVLTF
TRBJ2-7	TRBV30	TRBD1	.	14	TGTGCCTGGAGTGCGGGACAGGGGGATTACGAGCAGTACTTC	CAWSAGQGDYEQYF
TRBJ2-7	TRBV27	TRBD2	.	17	TGTGCCAGCAGTTTTGAAGGGGGACTAGCTGGATTTGACGAGCAGTACTTC	CASSFEGGLAGFDEQYF
TRBJ2-7	TRBV6-6	.	.	16	TGTGCCAGCAGCGACCCCGCCAAGCGGAGCTCCTACGAGCAGTACTTC	CASSDPAKRSSYEQYF
TRBJ2-2	TRBV6-1	TRBD2	.	17	TGTGCCAGCAGTGAAGCCCCACTAGCGGGAGCCCCCGGGGAGCTGTTTTTT	CASSEAPLAGAPGELFF
TRBJ2-7	TRBV5-1	.	.	12	TGCGCCAGCAGCAGTCAGGGAAACGAGCAGTACTTC	CASSSQGNEQYF
TRBJ2-1	TRBV15	TRBD2	few	15	TGTGCCACCAGCAGAGCTAGCGGTTCCTACAATGAGCAGTTCTTC	CATSRASGSYNEQFF
TRBJ2-7	TRBV6-1	.	.	17	TGTGCCAGCAGTGAGATAGTAGGGGGGGGGCCACCGGACGAGCAGTACTTC	CASSEIVGGGPPDEQYF
TRBJ2-7	TRBV5-1	.	many	14	TGCGCCAGCAGCTTGGATCAGGGCTCCTACGAGCAGTACTTC	CASSLDQGSYEQYF
TRBJ2-7	TRBV28	.	.	17	TGTGCCAGCAGTTTCCCCCCGACCGGGGGTGGCCGCTACGAGCAGTACTTC	CASSFPPTGGGRYEQYF
TRBJ1-5	TRBV19	.	.	20	TGTGCCAGTACCCCCTTCTTGGCCAGGGTGGGAAAAAAGTCTGATCAGCCCCAGCATTTT	CASTPFLARVGKKSDQPQHF
TRBJ2-5	TRBV19	TRBD2	.	17	TGTGCCACCACTTCGAGCCCACGAACTATAGCGGGAGAGACCCAGTACTTC	CATTSSPRTIAGETQYF
TRBJ1-3	TRBV2	.	.	13	TGTGCCAGCCGGGGAGGGGGGCAGCACACCATATATTTT	CASRGGGQHTIYF
TRBJ2-5	TRBV18	.	few	13	TGTGCCAGCGCCGGCGGGGCTCAAGAGACCCAGTACTTC	CASAGGAQETQYF
TRBJ2-2	TRBV7-9	.	.	16	TGTGCCAGCAGCTCCTCGACACCCACGAACACCGGGGAGCTGTTTTTT	CASSSSTPTNTGELFF